This entry lists 28 T cell receptor beta chains sequenced from one sample in a study of blood T cell repertoires in COVID-19. Clones were sequenced by immunoSEQ multiplex PCR, and TCRdb holds only the in-frame ones, with some missing. The sample includes 120,000 or so clones, about 75% of them seen just once. Input material: peripheral blood. Every receptor here comes from a woman older than 75 with active or convalescent COVID-19.

The rearrangement joins TRBV19 to TRBJ2-1, with TRBD2 identical over 7 bases. The CDR3 consists of 17 residues. Germline values: CDR1 LNHDA, CDR2 SQIVND (reference sequence). Trimming removed 0 bases from V and 5 bases from J; junction bases left unmatched: 10. The CDR3 protein is CASSIDRGRERHNEQFF. The DNA for the CDR3 is TGTGCCAGTAGTATAGATCGTGGGCGGGAGAGACACAATGAGCAGTTCTTC.

This rearrangement joins TRBV7-9 to TRBJ1-2; D is unresolved. CDR1 is SEHNR, CDR2 FQNEAQ, per germline (reference sequence). CDR3 size: 12 residues. V gave up 5 bases and J gave up 8 bases, with 12 bases separating them. The CDR3 sequence is CASSTVIVGYTF. The CDR3 DNA sequence: TGTGCCAGCAGCACGGTCATCGTAGGCTACACCTTC.

The chain couples TRBV19 to TRBJ1-5; 9 positions agree with TRBD1. CDR3 size: 15 residues. V shed 0 bases, J shed 5 bases, and the junction held 2 bases outside the gene matches. The germline gives CDR1 LNHDA, CDR2 SQIVND (reference sequence). The CDR3 spells CASSIEGQGDQPQHF. CDR3 DNA: TGTGCCAGTAGTATAGAGGGACAGGGAGATCAGCCCCAGCATTTT.

This chain links TRBV6-5 with TRBJ2-3; the match to TRBD2 covers 8 bases. This CDR3 has 15 amino acids. CDR1 is MNHEY and CDR2 is SVGAGI in the germline V gene. Losses at the gene ends were 6 bases for V and 1 base for J; bases not matched to a gene: 6. The CDR3 DNA reads TGTGCCAGCAGGAACAGCGGGAGCGGCACAGATACGCAGTATTTT. This encodes CASRNSGSGTDTQYF.

The chain recombines TRBV5-4 with TRBJ1-2; possible D gene TRBD1, 5 bases. V lost 7 bases and J 4 bases, leaving 14 bases between the germline ends. CDR1 and CDR2 from the germline V gene are SGHNT and YYREEE (reference sequence). The CDR3 spans 13 residues. The CDR3: CASSPREAYGYTF. The CDR3 DNA follows: TGTGCCAGCTCACCCAGGGAGGCCTATGGCTACACCTTC.

The chain combines TRBV7-9 with TRBJ2-7; TRBD2 might be the D (6 bases). Trimming removed 0 bases from V and 2 bases from J, with 11 bases in between. The CDR3 covers 15 residues. From germline, CDR1 is SEHNR and CDR2 FQNEAQ (reference sequence). The CDR3 is CASSLAGGFAYEQYF. For the CDR3, the DNA is TGTGCCAGCAGCTTAGCCGGAGGGTTCGCCTACGAGCAGTACTTC. Full variable domain (remainder filled in from reference TRBV7-9 and TRBJ2-7): DTGVSQNPRHKITKRGQNVTFRCDPISEHNRLYWYRQTLGQGPEFLTYFQNEAQLEKSRLLSDRFSAERPKGSFSTLEIQRTEQGDSAMYLCASSLAGGFAYEQYFGPGTRLTVT.

This clone has more than one count but fewer than ten. V usage is TRBV7-9 and J usage is TRBJ1-2; D gene unclear. The CDR3 extends over 13 amino acids. Trimming took 3 bases from V and 8 from J, leaving 13 bases between them. Germline V lookup: CDR1 SEHNR, CDR2 FQNEAQ (reference sequence). The DNA of the CDR3 is TGTGCCAGCAGCTTTACACCGCCTCTGGGCTACACCTTC. Encoded protein: CASSFTPPLGYTF.

The chain couples TRBV29-1 to TRBJ1-1; no definite D call. This CDR3 has 14 amino acids. V dropped 5 bases and J dropped 2 bases, with 15 bases sitting between them. Germline CDR1 is SQVTM and CDR2 is ANQGSEA. CDR3 sequence reads: CSVREGLANTEAFF. The DNA of the CDR3 is TGCAGCGTTCGCGAGGGATTAGCCAACACTGAAGCTTTCTTT.

This chain joins TRBV4-1 and TRBJ2-7, with a tentative D call TRBD2 (5 bases). CDR1 is MGHRA and CDR2 is YSYEKL in the germline V gene. The CDR3 is made up of 13 amino acids. The V and J ends lost 0 bases and 4 bases respectively, with 7 bases between them. The CDR3 nucleotides read TGCGCCAGCAGCCAAGATCTAGCTTACGAGCAGTACTTC. It is translated as CASSQDLAYEQYF.

The chain carries TRBV7-2 and TRBJ2-1; tentatively, D is TRBD2 (6 bases). The V end was cut by 7 bases, the J end by 0 bases, with 13 bases between. The CDR3 is 15 residues long. Germline CDR1 reads SGHTA; CDR2 reads FQGNSA. The CDR3 sequence is CASTQAGSSYNEQFF. CDR3 nucleotide sequence: TGTGCCAGCACCCAGGCGGGGAGCTCCTACAATGAGCAGTTCTTC.

The V and J genes are TRBV5-1 and TRBJ2-5; 12 positions match TRBD2. In germline, CDR1 is SGHRS, CDR2 YFSETQ. V trimming: 3 bases; J trimming: 5 bases; junction bases outside the gene matches: 5. CDR3 length: 15 amino acids. CDR3 loop: CASSSTLAGGETQYF. In nucleotides, the CDR3 is TGCGCCAGCAGCTCCACGCTAGCGGGAGGGGAGACCCAGTACTTC.

This chain links TRBV18 with TRBJ2-7; 9 bases are a match to TRBD1. The CDR3 contains 17 residues. Germline CDR1 and CDR2: KGHSH and LQKENI. V gave up 3 bases and J gave up 3 bases; unmatched junction bases: 12. Here the CDR3 DNA reads TGTGCCAGCTCACCGCAAACCGGGACAGGGTATCTCTACGAGCAGTACTTC. This translates into CASSPQTGTGYLYEQYF. The entire variable domain, with the rest obtained from reference TRBV18 and TRBJ2-7, is as follows: NAGVMQNPRHLVRRRGQEARLRCSPMKGHSHVYWYRQLPEEGLKFMVYLQKENIIDESGMPKERFSAEFPKEGPSILRIQQVVRGDSAAYFCASSPQTGTGYLYEQYFGPGTRLTVT.

There are a few counts of this clone. The rearrangement links TRBV24-1 to TRBJ2-5, with 8 bases identical to TRBD2. V was clipped by 3 bases and J by 2 bases; unmatched bases: 4. This CDR3 spans 15 amino acids. Germline CDR1 KGHDR, CDR2 SFDVKD. CDR3 DNA: TGTGCCACCAGTGATGCGGGACTAGAACAAGAGACCCAGTACTTC. This translates into CATSDAGLEQETQYF.

The chain is built from TRBV6-2 or TRBV6-3 and TRBJ1-4, with 10 bases that match TRBD1. The CDR3 is made up of 16 amino acids. Per germline, CDR1 MNHEY and CDR2 SVGEGT. The V and J ends lost 5 bases and 6 bases, in that order; junction bases with no gene match: 9. The CDR3 spells CASSDATGTGDEKLFF. CDR3 DNA: TGTGCCAGCAGTGACGCAACCGGGACAGGGGATGAAAAACTGTTTTTT.

This sequence joins TRBV28 and TRBJ2-1; 8 positions agree with TRBD2. CDR1 MDHEN and CDR2 SYDVKM come from the germline V gene. V shed 6 bases, J shed 4 bases, and the junction held 11 bases outside the gene matches. The CDR3 is 16 residues long. CDR3 in amino acids: CASRALWASGYNEQFF. CDR3 in DNA: TGTGCCAGCAGAGCCCTATGGGCTAGCGGGTACAATGAGCAGTTCTTC.

This clone was picked up one time. V and J are TRBV18 and TRBJ2-7, with a tentative D call TRBD1 (6 bases). The CDR3 is 13 amino acids. V dropped 5 bases and J dropped 4 bases, with 12 bases sitting between them. CDR1 is KGHSH, CDR2 LQKENI, per germline. The CDR3 reads CASSEQGFYEQYF. CDR3 bases: TGTGCCAGCTCAGAACAGGGTTTTTACGAGCAGTACTTC. Drawing the rest from reference TRBV18 and TRBJ2-7, the complete variable domain is NAGVMQNPRHLVRRRGQEARLRCSPMKGHSHVYWYRQLPEEGLKFMVYLQKENIIDESGMPKERFSAEFPKEGPSILRIQQVVRGDSAAYFCASSEQGFYEQYFGPGTRLTVT.

This clone was detected a few times. The rearrangement uses TRBV15 and TRBJ1-5; weak D call: TRBD1 (6 bases). CDR3 size: 16 residues. Germline CDR1 LNHNV, CDR2 YYDKDF (reference sequence). V was shortened by 3 bases and J by 0 bases, with 12 bases between the two germline ends. CDR3 nucleotides: TGTGCCACCAGCAGTCGACAGGATTATAGCAATCAGCCCCAGCATTTT. Amino acids: CATSSRQDYSNQPQHF.

This clone was observed once. V usage is TRBV4-3 and J usage is TRBJ2-5, with a possible D match to TRBD1 (5 bases). CDR1 LGHNA and CDR2 YSLEER come from the germline V gene. Trimming stripped 1 base from V and 2 bases from J, with 14 bases between. This CDR3 has 16 residues. The CDR3 region is CASSQGPPTGQETQYF. The CDR3 DNA reads as TGCGCCAGCAGCCAAGGCCCCCCCACAGGTCAAGAGACCCAGTACTTC.

The CDR3 DNA is TGTGCCAGCAGCTTAGCGGGAGGGCCCCGGTACGAGCAGTACTTC. As protein: CASSLAGGPRYEQYF. V gene TRBV7-2 combines with J gene TRBJ2-7, with 7 bases fitting TRBD2. Germline V gene sequence: CDR1 SGHTA, CDR2 FQGNSA. V was clipped by 0 bases and J by 4 bases; unmatched bases: 6. The CDR3 runs to 15 residues. The whole variable domain, remainder taken from reference TRBV7-2 and TRBJ2-7, is GAGVSQSPSNKVTEKGKDVELRCDPISGHTALYWYRQSLGQGLEFLIYFQGNSAPDKSGLPSDRFSAERTGGSVSTLTIQRTQQEDSAVYLCASSLAGGPRYEQYFGPGTRLTVT.

The CDR3 region has the DNA TGTGCCAGCAGCTCGGGACAGGGTATTAACACCCTCCACTTT. The encoded protein is CASSSGQGINTLHF. V is TRBV7-9 and J is TRBJ1-6; 9 bases line up with TRBD1. In germline, CDR1 is SEHNR, CDR2 FQNEAQ (reference sequence). This CDR3 region has 14 residues. With V trimmed by 4 bases and J by 14 bases, 9 bases remained unmatched.

V is TRBV18 and J is TRBJ1-1; perhaps TRBD1 as D (5 bases). V was trimmed by 3 bases and J by 2 bases, leaving 7 bases between them. The germline CDR1 and CDR2 sequences are KGHSH and LQKENI. The CDR3 has 13 amino acids. CDR3 residues: CASSPGTNTEAFF. DNA of the CDR3: TGTGCCAGCTCACCCGGGACTAACACTGAAGCTTTCTTT.

The CDR3 loop is CASSRLGGDEQYF. CDR3 bases: TGTGCCAGCAGCCGACTAGGGGGCGACGAGCAGTACTTC. This chain uses TRBV3-1 (or the pseudogene TRBV3-2) with TRBJ2-7, with TRBD1 as a possible D gene (7 bases). V was cut by 4 bases and J by 5 bases, with 12 bases left in between. The CDR3 has 13 residues. Germline CDR1 and CDR2: LGHDT and YNNKEL (reference sequence).

This clone has just one count. J is TRBJ1-3 and V is TRBV7-9; D unresolved. Looked up from germline, CDR1 is SEHNR and CDR2 is FQNEAQ (reference sequence). CDR3 size: 14 residues. Trimming pared 5 bases from V and 9 bases from J, leaving 17 bases between. The CDR3 here is CASSPRVSSATIYF. The CDR3 nucleotides are TGTGCCAGCAGCCCCCGAGTGTCCTCCGCCACCATATATTTT. The full variable domain, its missing parts supplied by reference TRBV7-9 and TRBJ1-3, is DTGVSQNPRHKITKRGQNVTFRCDPISEHNRLYWYRQTLGQGPEFLTYFQNEAQLEKSRLLSDRFSAERPKGSFSTLEIQRTEQGDSAMYLCASSPRVSSATIYFGEGSWLTVV.

This clone came up a few times. V gene TRBV28 combines with J gene TRBJ1-5; D is possibly TRBD1 (6 bases). V was clipped by 6 bases and J by 6 bases, with 18 bases between them. Germline CDR1 is MDHEN and CDR2 is SYDVKM. The CDR3 has 15 amino acids. The CDR3 DNA follows: TGTGCCAGCAGCTCCCCCGGGGGGGGGCCTCAGCCCCAGCATTTT. It is translated as CASSSPGGGPQPQHF. Variable domain in full (rest from reference TRBV28 and TRBJ1-5): DVKVTQSSRYLVKRTGEKVFLECVQDMDHENMFWYRQDPGLGLRLIYFSYDVKMKEKGDIPEGYSVSREKKERFSLILESASTNQTSMYLCASSSPGGGPQPQHFGDGTRLSIL.

This clone was recorded once. The genes are TRBV7-2 and TRBJ2-3; TRBD2 agrees at 9 bases. The CDR3 covers 17 residues. V shed 5 bases and J 8 bases; nucleotides not matched to a gene: 17. Germline lookup yields CDR1 SGHTA and CDR2 FQGNSA. For the CDR3, the DNA is TGTGCCAGCAGCCCCGCAGGGACTAGCAAATCCGGGGGTACGCAGTATTTT. This codes for CASSPAGTSKSGGTQYF.

The chain employs TRBV6-1 and TRBJ2-7, with 10 bases identical to TRBD2. Germline V gene data show CDR1 as MNHNS and CDR2 as SASEGT. The CDR3 is 15 amino acids. J gave up 4 bases and V 5 bases, and 8 bases lay outside the gene matches. The CDR3 region has the DNA TGTGCCAGCAGTTTCACTAGCGGGACGACGTACGAGCAGTACTTC. Translation gives CASSFTSGTTYEQYF.

V gene TRBV5-6 combines with J gene TRBJ2-7; D might be TRBD1 (5 bases). The CDR3 loop spans 14 amino acids. Germline V CDR1 and CDR2: SGHDT, YYEEEE. V was cut by 1 base and J by 1 base, with 9 bases left in between. The CDR3 sequence: CASSLTGQSYEQYF. The CDR3 DNA reads TGTGCCAGCAGCTTGACAGGTCAGTCCTACGAGCAGTACTTC.

The V call is TRBV28, the J call TRBJ2-1, with a possible D match to TRBD2 (6 bases). V was cut by 1 base and J by 6 bases, with 13 bases left in between. The CDR3 covers 15 residues. Germline V gene sequence: CDR1 MDHEN, CDR2 SYDVKM. DNA of the CDR3: TGTGCCAGCAGTTTATTCAGCGGGTTTTCCAATGAGCAGTTCTTC. This gives the protein CASSLFSGFSNEQFF.